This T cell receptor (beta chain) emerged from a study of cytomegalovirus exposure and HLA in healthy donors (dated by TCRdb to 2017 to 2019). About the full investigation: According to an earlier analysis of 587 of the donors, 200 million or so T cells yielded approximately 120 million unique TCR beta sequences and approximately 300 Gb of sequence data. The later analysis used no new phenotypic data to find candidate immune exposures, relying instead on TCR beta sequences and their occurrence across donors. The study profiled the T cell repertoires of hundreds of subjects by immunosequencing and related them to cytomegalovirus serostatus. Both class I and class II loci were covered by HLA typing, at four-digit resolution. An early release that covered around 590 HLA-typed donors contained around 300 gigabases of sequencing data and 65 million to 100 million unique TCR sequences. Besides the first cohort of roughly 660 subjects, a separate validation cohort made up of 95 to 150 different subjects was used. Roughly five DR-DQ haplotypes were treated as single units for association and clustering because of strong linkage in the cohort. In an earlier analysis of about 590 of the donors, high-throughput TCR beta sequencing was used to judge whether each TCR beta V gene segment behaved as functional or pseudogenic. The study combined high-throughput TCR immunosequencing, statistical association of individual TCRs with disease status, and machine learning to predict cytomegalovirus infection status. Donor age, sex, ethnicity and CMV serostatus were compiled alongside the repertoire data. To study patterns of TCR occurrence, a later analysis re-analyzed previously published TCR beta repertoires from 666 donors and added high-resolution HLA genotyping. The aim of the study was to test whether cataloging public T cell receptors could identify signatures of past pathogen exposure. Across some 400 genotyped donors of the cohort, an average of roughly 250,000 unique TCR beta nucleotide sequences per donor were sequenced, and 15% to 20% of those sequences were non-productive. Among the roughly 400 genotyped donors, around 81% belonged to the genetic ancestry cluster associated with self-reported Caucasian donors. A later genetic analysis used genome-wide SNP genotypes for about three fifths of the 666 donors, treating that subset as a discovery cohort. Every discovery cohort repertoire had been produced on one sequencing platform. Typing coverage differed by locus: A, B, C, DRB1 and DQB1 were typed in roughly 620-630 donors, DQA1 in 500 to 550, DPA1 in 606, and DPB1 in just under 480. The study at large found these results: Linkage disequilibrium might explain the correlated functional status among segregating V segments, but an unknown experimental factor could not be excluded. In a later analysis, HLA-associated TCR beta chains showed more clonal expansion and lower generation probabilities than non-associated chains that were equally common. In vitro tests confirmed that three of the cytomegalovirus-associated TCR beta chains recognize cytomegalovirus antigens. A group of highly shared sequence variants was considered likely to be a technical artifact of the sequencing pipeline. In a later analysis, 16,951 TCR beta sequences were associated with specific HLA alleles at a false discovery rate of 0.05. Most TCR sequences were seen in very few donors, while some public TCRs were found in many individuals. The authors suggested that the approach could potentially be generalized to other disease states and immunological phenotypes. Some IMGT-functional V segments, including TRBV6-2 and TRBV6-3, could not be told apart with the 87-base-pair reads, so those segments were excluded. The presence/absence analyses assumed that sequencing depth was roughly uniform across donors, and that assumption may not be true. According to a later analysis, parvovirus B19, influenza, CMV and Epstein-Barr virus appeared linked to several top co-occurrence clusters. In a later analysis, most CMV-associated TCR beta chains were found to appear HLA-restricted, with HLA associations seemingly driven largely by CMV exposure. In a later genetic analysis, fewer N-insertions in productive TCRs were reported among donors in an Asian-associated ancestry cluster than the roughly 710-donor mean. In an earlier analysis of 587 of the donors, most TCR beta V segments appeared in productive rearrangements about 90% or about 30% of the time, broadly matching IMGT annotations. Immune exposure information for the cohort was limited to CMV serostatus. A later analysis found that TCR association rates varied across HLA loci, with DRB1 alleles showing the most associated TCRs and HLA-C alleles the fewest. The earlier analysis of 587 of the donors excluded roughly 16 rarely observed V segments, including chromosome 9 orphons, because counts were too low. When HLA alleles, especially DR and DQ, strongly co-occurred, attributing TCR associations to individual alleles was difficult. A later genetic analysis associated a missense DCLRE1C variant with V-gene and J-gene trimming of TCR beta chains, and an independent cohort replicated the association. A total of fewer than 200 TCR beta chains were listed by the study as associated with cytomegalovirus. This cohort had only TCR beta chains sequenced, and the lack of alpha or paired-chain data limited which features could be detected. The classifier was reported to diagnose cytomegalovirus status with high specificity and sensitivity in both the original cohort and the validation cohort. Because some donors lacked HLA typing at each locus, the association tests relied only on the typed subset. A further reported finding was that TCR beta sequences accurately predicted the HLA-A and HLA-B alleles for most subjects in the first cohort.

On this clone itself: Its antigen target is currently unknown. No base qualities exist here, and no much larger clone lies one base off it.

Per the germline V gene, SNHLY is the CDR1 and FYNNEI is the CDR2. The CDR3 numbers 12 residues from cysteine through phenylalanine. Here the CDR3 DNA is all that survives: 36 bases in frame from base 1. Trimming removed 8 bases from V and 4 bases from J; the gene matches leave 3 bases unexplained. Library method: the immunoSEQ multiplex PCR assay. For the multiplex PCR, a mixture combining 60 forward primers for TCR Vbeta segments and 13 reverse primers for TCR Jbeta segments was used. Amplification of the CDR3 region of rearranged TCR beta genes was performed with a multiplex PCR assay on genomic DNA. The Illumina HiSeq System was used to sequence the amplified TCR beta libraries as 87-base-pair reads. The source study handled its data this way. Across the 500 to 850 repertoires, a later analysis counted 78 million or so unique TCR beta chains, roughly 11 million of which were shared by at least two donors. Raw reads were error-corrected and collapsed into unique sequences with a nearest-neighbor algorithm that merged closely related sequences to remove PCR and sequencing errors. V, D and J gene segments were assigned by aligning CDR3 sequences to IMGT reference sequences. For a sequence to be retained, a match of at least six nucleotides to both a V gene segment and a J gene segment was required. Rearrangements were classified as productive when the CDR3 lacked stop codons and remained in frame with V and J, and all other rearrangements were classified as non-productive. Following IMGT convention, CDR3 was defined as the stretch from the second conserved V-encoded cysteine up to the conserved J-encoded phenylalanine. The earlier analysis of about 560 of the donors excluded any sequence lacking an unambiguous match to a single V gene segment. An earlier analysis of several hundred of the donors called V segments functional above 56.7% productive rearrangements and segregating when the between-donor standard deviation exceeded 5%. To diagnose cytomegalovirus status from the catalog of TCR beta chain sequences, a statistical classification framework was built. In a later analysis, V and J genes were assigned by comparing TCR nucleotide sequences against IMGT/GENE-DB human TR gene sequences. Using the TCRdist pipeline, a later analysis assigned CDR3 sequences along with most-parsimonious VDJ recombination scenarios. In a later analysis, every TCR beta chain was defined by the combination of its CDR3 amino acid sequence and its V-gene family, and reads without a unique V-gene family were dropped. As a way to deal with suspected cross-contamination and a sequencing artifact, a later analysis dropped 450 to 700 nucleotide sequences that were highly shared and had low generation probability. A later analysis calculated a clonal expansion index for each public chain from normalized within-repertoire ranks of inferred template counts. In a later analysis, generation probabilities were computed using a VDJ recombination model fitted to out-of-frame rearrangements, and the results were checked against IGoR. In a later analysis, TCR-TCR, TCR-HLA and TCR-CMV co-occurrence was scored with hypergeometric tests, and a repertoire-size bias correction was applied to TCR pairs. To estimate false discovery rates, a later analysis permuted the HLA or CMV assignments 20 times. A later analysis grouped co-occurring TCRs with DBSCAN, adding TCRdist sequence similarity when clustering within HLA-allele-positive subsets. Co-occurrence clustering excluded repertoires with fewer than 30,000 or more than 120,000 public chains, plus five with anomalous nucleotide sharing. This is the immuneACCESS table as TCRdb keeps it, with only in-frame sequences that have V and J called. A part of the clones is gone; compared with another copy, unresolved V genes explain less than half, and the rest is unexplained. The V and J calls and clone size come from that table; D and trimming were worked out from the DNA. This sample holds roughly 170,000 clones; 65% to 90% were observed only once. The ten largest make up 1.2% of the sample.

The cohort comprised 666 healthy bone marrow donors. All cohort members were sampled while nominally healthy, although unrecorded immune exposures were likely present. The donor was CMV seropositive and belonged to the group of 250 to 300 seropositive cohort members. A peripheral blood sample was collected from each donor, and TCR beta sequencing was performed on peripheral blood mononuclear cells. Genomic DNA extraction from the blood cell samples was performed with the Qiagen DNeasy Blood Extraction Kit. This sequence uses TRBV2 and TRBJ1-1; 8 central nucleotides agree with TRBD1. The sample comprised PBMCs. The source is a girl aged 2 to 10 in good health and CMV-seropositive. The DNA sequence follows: TGTGCCAGCCAGGGGGCCGCCACTGAAGCTTTCTTT. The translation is CASQGAATEAFF.